This T cell receptor beta chain stems from a study of control samples from healthy donors and cancer patients. From germline, CDR1 is LNHDA and CDR2 SQIVND (reference sequence). The CDR3 sequence is 16 residues long. The V and J ends lost 5 bases and 3 bases, in that order; junction bases with no gene match: 13. The table came from immunoSEQ multiplex PCR; TCRdb's copy has only in-frame clones and leaves some out. The sample lists around 100,000 clones; 85% to 90% were seen once. Regarding this clone: This sample also contains other DNA sequences that code for the same CDR3.

V usage is TRBV19 and J usage is TRBJ2-7; TRBD2 aligns across 7 bases. The receptor comes from a man younger than 40 in good health. Sequenced: blood. Here the CDR3 DNA reads TGTGCCAGTAGTCAGAGGGCCCAGCGGGGTTACTACGAGCAGTACTTC. Encoded protein: CASSQRAQRGYYEQYF.